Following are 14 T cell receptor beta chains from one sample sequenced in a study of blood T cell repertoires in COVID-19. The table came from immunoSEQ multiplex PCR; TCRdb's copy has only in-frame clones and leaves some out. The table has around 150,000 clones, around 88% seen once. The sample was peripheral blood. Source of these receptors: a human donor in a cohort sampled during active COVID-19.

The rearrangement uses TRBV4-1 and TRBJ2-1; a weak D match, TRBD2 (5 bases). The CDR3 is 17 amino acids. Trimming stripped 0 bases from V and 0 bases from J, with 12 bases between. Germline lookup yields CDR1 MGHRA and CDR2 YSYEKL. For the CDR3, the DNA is TGCGCCAGCAGCCAAGATATGGGAGCGAGCTCCTACAATGAGCAGTTCTTC. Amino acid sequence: CASSQDMGASSYNEQFF.

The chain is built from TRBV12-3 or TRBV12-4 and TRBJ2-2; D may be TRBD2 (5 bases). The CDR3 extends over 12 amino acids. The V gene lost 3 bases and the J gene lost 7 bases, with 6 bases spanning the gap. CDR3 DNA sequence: TGTGCCAGCAGTTTCGGAGGCGGGGAGCTGTTTTTT. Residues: CASSFGGGELFF.

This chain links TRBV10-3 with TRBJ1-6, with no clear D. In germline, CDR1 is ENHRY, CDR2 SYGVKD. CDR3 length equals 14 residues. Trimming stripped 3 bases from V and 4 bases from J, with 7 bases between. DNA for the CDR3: TGTGCCATCAGTGAAACGGGTTATAATTCACCCCTCCACTTT. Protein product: CAISETGYNSPLHF.

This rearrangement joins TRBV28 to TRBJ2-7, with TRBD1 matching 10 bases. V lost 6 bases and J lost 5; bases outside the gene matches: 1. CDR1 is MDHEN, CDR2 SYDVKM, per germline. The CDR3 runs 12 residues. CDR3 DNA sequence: TGTGCCAGCAGGACAGGGGGCGACGAGCAGTACTTC. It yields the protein CASRTGGDEQYF.

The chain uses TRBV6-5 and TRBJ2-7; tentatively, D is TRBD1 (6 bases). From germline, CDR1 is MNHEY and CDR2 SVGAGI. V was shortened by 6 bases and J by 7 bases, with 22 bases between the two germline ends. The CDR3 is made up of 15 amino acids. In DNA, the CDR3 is TGTGCCAGCAGCCGTTCAGGGGCCGACGGTTGGGAGCAGTACTTC. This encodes CASSRSGADGWEQYF.

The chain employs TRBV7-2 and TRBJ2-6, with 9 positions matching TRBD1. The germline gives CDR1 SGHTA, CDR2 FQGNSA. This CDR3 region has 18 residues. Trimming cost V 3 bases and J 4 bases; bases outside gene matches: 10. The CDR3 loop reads CASSLGRTGVLGANVLTF. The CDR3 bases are TGTGCCAGCAGCTTGGGACGGACAGGGGTGCTGGGGGCCAACGTCCTGACTTTC. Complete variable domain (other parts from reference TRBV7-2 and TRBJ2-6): GAGVSQSPSNKVTEKGKDVELRCDPISGHTALYWYRQSLGQGLEFLIYFQGNSAPDKSGLPSDRFSAERTGGSVSTLTIQRTQQEDSAVYLCASSLGRTGVLGANVLTFGAGSRLTVL.

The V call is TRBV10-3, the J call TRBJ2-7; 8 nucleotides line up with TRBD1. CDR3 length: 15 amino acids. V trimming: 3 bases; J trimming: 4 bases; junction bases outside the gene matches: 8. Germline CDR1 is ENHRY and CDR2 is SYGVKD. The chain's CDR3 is CAISDQGQGRYEQYF. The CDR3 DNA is TGTGCCATCAGTGACCAAGGACAGGGTCGGTACGAGCAGTACTTC.

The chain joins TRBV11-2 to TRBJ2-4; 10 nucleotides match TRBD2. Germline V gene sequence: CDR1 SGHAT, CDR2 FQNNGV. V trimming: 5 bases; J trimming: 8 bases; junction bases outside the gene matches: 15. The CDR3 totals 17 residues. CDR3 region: CASSPPASGSWGDIQYF. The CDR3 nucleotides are TGTGCCAGCAGCCCACCGGCTAGCGGGAGTTGGGGAGACATTCAGTACTTC.

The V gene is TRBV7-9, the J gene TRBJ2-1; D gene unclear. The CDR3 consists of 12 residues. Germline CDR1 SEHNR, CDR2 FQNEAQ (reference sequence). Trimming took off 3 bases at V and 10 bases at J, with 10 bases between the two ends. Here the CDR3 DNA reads TGTGCCAGCAGCTTGGGCCCCGCGGAGCAGTTCTTC. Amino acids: CASSLGPAEQFF. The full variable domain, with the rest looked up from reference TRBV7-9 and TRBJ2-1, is DTGVSQNPRHKITKRGQNVTFRCDPISEHNRLYWYRQTLGQGPEFLTYFQNEAQLEKSRLLSDRFSAERPKGSFSTLEIQRTEQGDSAMYLCASSLGPAEQFFGPGTRLTVL.

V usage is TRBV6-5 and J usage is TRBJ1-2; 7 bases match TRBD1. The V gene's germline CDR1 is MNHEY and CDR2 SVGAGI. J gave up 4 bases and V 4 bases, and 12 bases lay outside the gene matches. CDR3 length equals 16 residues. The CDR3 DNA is TGTGCCAGCAGTTCCCCCCTGCGACAGGGTATCTATGGCTACACCTTC. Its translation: CASSSPLRQGIYGYTF.

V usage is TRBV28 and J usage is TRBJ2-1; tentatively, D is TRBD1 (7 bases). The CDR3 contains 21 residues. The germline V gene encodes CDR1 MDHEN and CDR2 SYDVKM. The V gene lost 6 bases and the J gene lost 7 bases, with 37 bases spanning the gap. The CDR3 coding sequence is TGTGCCAGCAGCCCTGATTATTGGCGGGGCTATCGAGGGGGCCATCGGAATGAGCAGTTCTTC. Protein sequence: CASSPDYWRGYRGGHRNEQFF.

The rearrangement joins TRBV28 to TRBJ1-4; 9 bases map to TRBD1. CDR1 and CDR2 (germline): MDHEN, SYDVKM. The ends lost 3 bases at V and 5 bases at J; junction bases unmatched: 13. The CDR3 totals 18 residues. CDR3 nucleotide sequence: TGTGCCAGCAGTTTTTGGACGATTAGGGACAGGGAAAATGAAAAACTGTTTTTT. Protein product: CASSFWTIRDRENEKLFF.

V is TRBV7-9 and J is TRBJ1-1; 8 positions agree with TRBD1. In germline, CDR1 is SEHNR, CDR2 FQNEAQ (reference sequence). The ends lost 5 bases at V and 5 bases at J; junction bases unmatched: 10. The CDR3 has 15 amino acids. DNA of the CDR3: TGTGCCAGCAGCCCCGACAGGGGCGTTGGTACTGAAGCTTTCTTT. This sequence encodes CASSPDRGVGTEAFF. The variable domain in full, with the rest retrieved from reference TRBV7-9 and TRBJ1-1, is DTGVSQNPRHKITKRGQNVTFRCDPISEHNRLYWYRQTLGQGPEFLTYFQNEAQLEKSRLLSDRFSAERPKGSFSTLEIQRTEQGDSAMYLCASSPDRGVGTEAFFGQGTRLTVV.

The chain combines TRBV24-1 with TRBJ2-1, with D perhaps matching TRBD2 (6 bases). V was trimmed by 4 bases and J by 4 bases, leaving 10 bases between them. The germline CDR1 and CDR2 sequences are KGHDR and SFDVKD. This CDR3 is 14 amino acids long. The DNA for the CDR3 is TGTGCCACCAGTGAAGTAGGAGGGTACAATGAGCAGTTCTTC. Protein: CATSEVGGYNEQFF.